This T cell receptor (beta chain) was sequenced for a study of blood T cell repertoires in COVID-19. Here immunoSEQ multiplex PCR was the method, and the copy in TCRdb shows in-frame clones only, minus some. Of 250,000 to 350,000 clones listed, 89% are singletons. Trimming shortened V by 0 bases and J by 4 bases, and 7 bases separated the two germline ends. The CDR3 length is 13 residues. Germline V gene sequence: CDR1 SGHRS, CDR2 YFSETQ. The sample taken for sequencing was peripheral blood. The chain combines TRBV5-1 with TRBJ1-1, with D perhaps matching TRBD1 (6 bases). This receptor was obtained from a woman aged 55-69 years with acute or convalescent COVID-19. The CDR3 reads CASSLEQGTEAFF. CDR3 bases: TGCGCCAGCAGCTTGGAACAGGGCACTGAAGCTTTCTTT.